The present T cell receptor (beta chain) was sequenced within a study of cytomegalovirus exposure and HLA in healthy donors. The study, taken as a whole, reports: Trimming of TCR beta V- and J-genes showed a link, identified in a later analysis, to a missense DCLRE1C variant. The authors listed roughly 150 TCR beta chains as cytomegalovirus-associated.

The V gene lost 3 bases and the J gene lost 0 bases, with 6 bases spanning the gap. The CDR3 has 14 amino acids. Germline lookup yields CDR1 GTSNPN and CDR2 SVGIG (reference sequence). On this clone itself: Its antigen remains unidentified.

Amplification used 60 Vbeta primers and 13 Jbeta primers. Method: immunoSEQ multiplex PCR; TCRdb's copy keeps in-frame clones and lacks some. The sample consists of about 170,000 clones, around 73% of them appearing once. The receptor comes from a woman under 30 in good health and CMV-seropositive. This chain uses TRBV30 with TRBJ2-6; no definite D call. Sequenced sample: PBMCs. The CDR3 sequence is CAWSGDSGANVLTF. The CDR3 region has the DNA TGTGCCTGGAGCGGAGACTCTGGGGCCAACGTCCTGACTTTC.